The 28 T cell receptor beta chains below all came from one sample that was sequenced in a study of blood T cell repertoires in COVID-19. Measured with immunoSEQ multiplex PCR; TCRdb has only the in-frame clones, and not every one. The data hold 400,000 to 450,000 clones, with roughly 90% observed a single time. The sequenced sample was peripheral blood. The receptor set was obtained from a middle-aged woman with COVID-19, enrolled during active disease.

The V call is TRBV18, the J call TRBJ1-4; tentative D call: TRBD1 (5 bases). CDR3 length equals 15 residues. The germline V gene encodes CDR1 KGHSH and CDR2 LQKENI. Trimming took off 3 bases at V and 8 bases at J, with 16 bases between the two ends. This CDR3 reads CASSPTSGAGEKLFF. CDR3 nucleotides: TGTGCCAGCTCACCGACAAGCGGGGCTGGGGAAAAACTGTTTTTT.

The rearrangement links TRBV4-2 to TRBJ2-5; 8 bases match TRBD2. The CDR3 is 17 residues long. The V gene end was trimmed by 1 base and the J gene end by 7 bases; junction bases not matched to a gene: 14. In germline, CDR1 is LGHNA, CDR2 YNFKEQ. The CDR3 protein is CASSQASGLRGVRTQYF. The CDR3 nucleotides read TGTGCCAGCAGCCAAGCCTCAGGATTGCGGGGGGTTAGGACCCAGTACTTC.

This clone was picked up one time. This chain uses TRBV6-5 with TRBJ1-4; the D gene is possibly TRBD1 (6 bases). The germline gives CDR1 MNHEY, CDR2 SVGAGI. Trimming cost V 7 bases and J 8 bases, with 20 bases left between them. CDR3 length equals 15 residues. In DNA form, the CDR3 reads TGTGCCAGCAAGGAAAACCGGGACAACGGAGAAAAACTGTTTTTT. Its translation: CASKENRDNGEKLFF.

This rearrangement joins TRBV4-1 to TRBJ1-5; 7 positions agree with TRBD1. The CDR3 is made up of 18 amino acids. Trimming cost V 1 base and J 2 bases; bases outside gene matches: 11. Per germline, CDR1 MGHRA and CDR2 YSYEKL. The CDR3 nucleotides are TGCGCCAGCAGCCAAGGAAGTTCCCGACAGGGAGGCAATCAGCCCCAGCATTTT. Its translation: CASSQGSSRQGGNQPQHF.

This chain links TRBV7-9 with TRBJ2-7, with D perhaps TRBD1 (6 bases). Germline V gene sequence: CDR1 SEHNR, CDR2 FQNEAQ (reference sequence). This CDR3 has 14 residues. The V gene lost 1 base and the J gene lost 3 bases, with 10 bases spanning the gap. The chain's CDR3 is CASSLEGVGYEQYF. CDR3 sequence (DNA): TGTGCCAGCAGCTTAGAGGGGGTAGGCTACGAGCAGTACTTC.

This rearrangement joins TRBV27 to TRBJ2-7; perhaps TRBD1 as D (6 bases). Deletions cut 3 bases from V and 6 bases from J, with 15 bases between. Germline V gene lookup returns CDR1 MNHEY and CDR2 SMNVEV (reference sequence). This CDR3 spans 14 amino acids. CDR3 protein: CASSFQGGDSEQYF. The DNA of the CDR3 is TGTGCCAGCAGTTTCCAAGGGGGAGATAGCGAGCAGTACTTC.

The chain is built from TRBV5-1 and TRBJ1-1; 9 bases match TRBD1. Germline CDR1 is SGHRS and CDR2 is YFSETQ. The CDR3 is 16 residues long. J was trimmed by 6 bases and V by 4 bases; bases with no gene match: 13. In nucleotides, the CDR3 is TGCGCCAGCAGCCTCCGGGACAGGGTGGGGGGCTCTGAAGCTTTCTTT. Its translation is CASSLRDRVGGSEAFF.

V and J are TRBV30 and TRBJ1-1; the match to TRBD1 covers 10 bases. The germline V gene encodes CDR1 GTSNPN and CDR2 SVGIG (reference sequence). CDR3 length equals 12 residues. Unmatched junction bases numbered 10, after V lost 5 bases and J lost 13 bases. For the CDR3, the DNA is TGTGCCTGGGGACAGGGGGGCCAGGAGCTTTTCTTT. Its translation is CAWGQGGQELFF.

The chain employs TRBV28 and TRBJ2-2; D not certain. This CDR3 region has 13 residues. The V end was cut by 6 bases, the J end by 4 bases, with 9 bases between. Germline V CDR1 and CDR2: MDHEN, SYDVKM. CDR3 in amino acids: CASRIMATGELFF. CDR3 in DNA: TGTGCCAGCAGAATCATGGCCACCGGGGAGCTGTTTTTT.

The chain joins TRBV3-1 (or the pseudogene TRBV3-2) to TRBJ1-6, with D tentatively TRBD1 (6 bases). The CDR3 runs 15 residues. CDR1 and CDR2 (germline): LGHDT, YNNKEL (reference sequence). Trimming pared 1 base from V and 7 bases from J, leaving 11 bases between. CDR3 sequence: CASSQVGAPNSPLHF. The CDR3 nucleotides read TGTGCCAGCAGCCAAGTGGGGGCCCCCAATTCACCCCTCCACTTT.

V usage is TRBV28 and J usage is TRBJ2-1; D gene ambiguous. This CDR3 contains 13 residues. CDR1 and CDR2 from the germline V gene are MDHEN and SYDVKM. V lost 3 bases, J lost 4 bases, and 7 bases lay in between. The CDR3 loop is CASSFPGYNEQFF. DNA of the CDR3: TGTGCCAGCAGTTTTCCGGGTTACAATGAGCAGTTCTTC.

In this sample, this clone turned up once. V and J are TRBV2 and TRBJ2-3; D may be TRBD1 (5 bases). V lost 1 base to trimming and J lost 2 bases, with 13 bases between them. The CDR3 loop spans 16 amino acids. Germline V gene lookup returns CDR1 SNHLY and CDR2 FYNNEI. The CDR3 DNA sequence: TGTGCCAGCAGTGAAGAAATGGCCAGGGTCACAGATACGCAGTATTTT. This gives the protein CASSEEMARVTDTQYF.

V and J are TRBV6-5 and TRBJ1-6; 7 positions match TRBD1. V gave up 7 bases and J gave up 7 bases; unmatched junction bases: 10. This CDR3 has 15 residues. Germline V gene lookup returns CDR1 MNHEY and CDR2 SVGAGI. CDR3 nucleotides: TGTGCCAGCAAAAGGGGGCAGGGAGAGAATTCACCCCTCCACTTT. It is translated as CASKRGQGENSPLHF.

The chain recombines TRBV10-3 with TRBJ1-2, with D tentatively TRBD1 (5 bases). The CDR3 is 13 residues long. Germline CDR1 is ENHRY and CDR2 is SYGVKD. Trimming removed 2 bases at V and 8 bases at J, with 12 bases between. Here the CDR3 DNA reads TGTGCCATCAGTGAGGACAGTCCTTCAGGCTACACCTTC. It translates to CAISEDSPSGYTF.

V is TRBV19 and J is TRBJ2-2; TRBD2 matches at 8 bases. The CDR3 is 16 residues long. The V gene end was trimmed by 6 bases and the J gene end by 4 bases; junction bases not matched to a gene: 10. Germline values: CDR1 LNHDA, CDR2 SQIVND (reference sequence). CDR3: CASSSSGGWVTGELFF. The DNA of the CDR3 is TGTGCCAGTAGCAGCAGCGGGGGCTGGGTCACCGGGGAGCTGTTTTTT.

The chain joins TRBV20-1 to TRBJ2-1; D is unresolved. V dropped 6 bases and J dropped 7 bases, with 7 bases sitting between them. Germline V lookup: CDR1 DFQATT, CDR2 SNEGSKA (reference sequence). The CDR3 consists of 10 residues. The CDR3 DNA reads as TGCAGTGCCTTCCCTAATGAGCAGTTCTTC. It yields the protein CSAFPNEQFF.

About this clone itself: At the DNA level, this CDR3 is encoded by other sequences in the same sample as well. The rearrangement links TRBV7-9 to TRBJ1-2, with 7 bases fitting TRBD1. This CDR3 has 14 amino acids. V was pared by 1 base and J by 1 base, with 0 bases of the junction left unmatched. CDR1 is SEHNR, CDR2 FQNEAQ, per germline (reference sequence). The CDR3 region has the DNA TGTGCCAGCAGCTTAGGACAGGGTAACTATGGCTACACCTTC. This translates into CASSLGQGNYGYTF. Based on the CDR3 plus reference TRBV7-9 and TRBJ1-2, the full variable domain is DTGVSQNPRHKITKRGQNVTFRCDPISEHNRLYWYRQTLGQGPEFLTYFQNEAQLEKSRLLSDRFSAERPKGSFSTLEIQRTEQGDSAMYLCASSLGQGNYGYTFGSGTRLTVV.

The J gene is TRBJ2-7, the V gene TRBV25-1; maybe TRBD1 (6 bases). The CDR3 length is 14 residues. The germline V gene has CDR1 MGHDK and CDR2 SYGVNS. V was shortened by 1 base and J by 5 bases, with 12 bases between the two germline ends. The CDR3 reads CASSEWTGGHEQYF. CDR3 nucleotides: TGTGCCAGCAGTGAATGGACTGGGGGCCACGAGCAGTACTTC.

The chain is built from TRBV3-1 (or the pseudogene TRBV3-2) and TRBJ1-2; D is ambiguous. V was pared by 2 bases and J by 3 bases, with 16 bases between. Germline CDR1 is LGHDT and CDR2 is YNNKEL (reference sequence). The CDR3 covers 16 residues. CDR3 DNA: TGTGCCAGCAGCCAATTCCCTGAGATCTCCTACTATGGCTACACCTTC. Residues: CASSQFPEISYYGYTF.

The V call is TRBV24-1, the J call TRBJ1-1; 9 bases align to TRBD1. CDR1 is KGHDR and CDR2 is SFDVKD in the germline V gene. The junction had 2 bases not matched to a gene; V was cut back by 5 bases and J by 5 bases. There are 13 residues in the CDR3. CDR3 DNA: TGTGCCACCAGTGGAGGACAGGGGACTGAAGCTTTCTTT. The encoded protein is CATSGGQGTEAFF.

This clone was observed a few times. The genes are TRBV7-8 and TRBJ2-2; possibly TRBD2 for D (6 bases). CDR1 SGHVS and CDR2 FQNEAQ come from the germline V gene. The CDR3 contains 17 residues. Between the trimmed V and J ends, which lost 5 bases and 0 bases, there was a span of 16 bases. CDR3 protein: CASSRYAGNANTGELFF. The CDR3 DNA follows: TGTGCCAGCAGCCGATATGCGGGAAACGCGAACACCGGGGAGCTGTTTTTT.

This chain links TRBV14 with TRBJ2-6; D gene unclear. Germline V gene sequence: CDR1 SGHDN, CDR2 FVKESK. CDR3 size: 16 residues. V was trimmed by 4 bases and J by 0 bases, leaving 10 bases between them. The CDR3 sequence is CASSLQLASGANVLTF. The CDR3 bases are TGTGCCAGCAGCCTGCAACTTGCCTCTGGGGCCAACGTCCTGACTTTC. The variable domain in full, with the rest retrieved from reference TRBV14 and TRBJ2-6, is EAGVTQFPSHSVIEKGQTVTLRCDPISGHDNLYWYRRVMGKEIKFLLHFVKESKQDESGMPNNRFLAERTGGTYSTLKVQPAELEDSGVYFCASSLQLASGANVLTFGAGSRLTVL.

V is TRBV4-1 and J is TRBJ1-1; D not certain. This CDR3 has 15 amino acids. V was cut by 4 bases and J by 7 bases, with 19 bases left in between. The germline V gene encodes CDR1 MGHRA and CDR2 YSYEKL. CDR3 DNA sequence: TGCGCCAGCAGCCTCCGGCCGAGCGGGGAAGGTGAAGCTTTCTTT. Protein product: CASSLRPSGEGEAFF.

This chain joins TRBV5-4 and TRBJ1-4, with 10 positions matching TRBD1. V trimming: 4 bases; J trimming: 8 bases; junction bases outside the gene matches: 5. Germline values: CDR1 SGHNT, CDR2 YYREEE (reference sequence). This CDR3 comprises 14 residues. In DNA form, the CDR3 reads TGTGCCAGCAGCCGGGACAGGGGACCAGAAAAACTGTTTTTT. Translation gives CASSRDRGPEKLFF.

V and J are TRBV9 and TRBJ2-7; 7 bases are shared with TRBD1. Trimming took 0 bases from V and 2 from J; bases not matched to a gene: 8. Germline values: CDR1 SGDLS, CDR2 YYNGEE. This CDR3 comprises 16 residues. The CDR3 coding sequence is TGTGCCAGCAGCGTAGATGGGGGACAGTTTGCCTACGAGCAGTACTTC. Translation: CASSVDGGQFAYEQYF.

The chain couples TRBV15 to TRBJ1-6; D gene uncertain. This CDR3 comprises 12 residues. CDR1 and CDR2 (germline): LNHNV, YYDKDF (reference sequence). Trimming took 1 base from V and 8 from J, leaving 3 bases between them. CDR3 sequence (DNA): TGTGCCACCAGCAGAGCTTATTCACCCCTCCACTTT. Its protein is CATSRAYSPLHF.

In its sample, this clone was seen once. This sequence joins TRBV3-1 (or the pseudogene TRBV3-2) and TRBJ2-2; D call uncertain. CDR1 and CDR2 (germline): LGHDT, YNNKEL (reference sequence). Trimming stripped 4 bases from V and 6 bases from J, with 12 bases between. CDR3 length: 14 amino acids. The CDR3: CASSRVGGPGELFF. DNA of the CDR3: TGTGCCAGCAGCCGAGTTGGCGGTCCCGGGGAGCTGTTTTTT.

The CDR3 spells CATTTGTGEAFF. The CDR3 bases are TGCGCCACCACAACAGGGACGGGTGAAGCTTTCTTT. The chain links TRBV5-1 to TRBJ1-1, with D tentatively TRBD1 (6 bases). CDR1 and CDR2 from the germline V gene are SGHRS and YFSETQ. The CDR3 runs to 12 residues. Trimming stripped 9 bases from V and 7 bases from J, with 16 bases between.